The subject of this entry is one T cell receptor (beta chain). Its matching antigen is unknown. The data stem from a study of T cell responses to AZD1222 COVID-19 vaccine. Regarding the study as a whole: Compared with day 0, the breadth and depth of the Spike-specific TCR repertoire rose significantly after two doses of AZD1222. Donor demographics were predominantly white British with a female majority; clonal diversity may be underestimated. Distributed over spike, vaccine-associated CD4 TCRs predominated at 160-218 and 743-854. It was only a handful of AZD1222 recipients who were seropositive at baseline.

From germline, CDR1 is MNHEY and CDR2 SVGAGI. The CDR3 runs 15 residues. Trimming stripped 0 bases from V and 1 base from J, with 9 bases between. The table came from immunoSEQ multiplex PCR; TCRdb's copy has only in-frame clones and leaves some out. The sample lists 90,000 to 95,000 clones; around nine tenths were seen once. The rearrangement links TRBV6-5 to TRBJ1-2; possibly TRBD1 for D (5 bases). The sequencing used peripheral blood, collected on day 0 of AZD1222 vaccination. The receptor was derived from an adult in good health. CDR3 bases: TGTGCCAGCAGTTACTCGTGGCAGGGTAACTATGGCTACACCTTC. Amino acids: CASSYSWQGNYGYTF.